Following are 18 T cell receptor beta chains from one sample sequenced in a study of T-cell memory formation after mild COVID-19. TCRdb re-called the 5' RACE reads through MiXCR, storing one row per CDR3 protein. Seen here are 450,000 to 700,000 distinct CDR3 sequences, approximately 19% observed once, and the top ten hold 9.5% to 15%. The material sequenced was PBMCs or a T cell subset sorted from them (not recorded which). These receptors were collected from an adult woman who had mild COVID-19 (a few samples of this study predate the infection). Cell type and time point are not known.

This clonotype appeared a few times. For the CDR3, the DNA is TGTGCCAGTCTCCCGCTTGAGGGGGGTGAGCAGTTCTTC. The encoded protein is CASLPLEGGEQFF. V and J are TRBV21-1 and TRBJ2-1; the D call in the table, TRBD2, was not verified against the DNA. TRBV21-1 is deemed a pseudogene. This CDR3 has 13 amino acids.

The chain combines TRBV5-6 with TRBJ1-5; D might be TRBD1 (5 bases). This CDR3 comprises 15 residues. The V and J ends lost 4 bases and 1 base respectively, with 12 bases between them. Germline CDR1 SGHDT, CDR2 YYEEEE. The chain's CDR3 is CASSRGAGSNQPQHF. The CDR3 region has the DNA TGTGCCAGCAGCCGGGGCGCGGGGAGCAATCAGCCCCAGCATTTT. Full variable domain (outside the CDR3, taken from reference TRBV5-6 and TRBJ1-5): DAGVTQSPTHLIKTRGQQVTLRCSPKSGHDTVSWYQQALGQGPQFIFQYYEEEERQRGNFPDRFSGHQFPNYSSELNVNALLLGDSALYLCASSRGAGSNQPQHFGDGTRLSIL.

The V call is TRBV5-1, the J call TRBJ1-6, with 7 bases matching TRBD1. The CDR3 has 15 residues. Trimming removed 4 bases from V and 5 bases from J; junction bases left unmatched: 6. From germline, CDR1 is SGHRS and CDR2 YFSETQ. CDR3 sequence reads: CASSGGTANNSPLHF. Written as DNA, the CDR3 is TGCGCCAGCAGCGGGGGGACAGCGAATAATTCACCCCTCCACTTT.

This chain connects TRBV4-2 to TRBJ2-3; a weak D match, TRBD2 (6 bases). CDR1 and CDR2 from the germline V gene are LGHNA and YNFKEQ. There are 16 residues in the CDR3. The germline V and J ends were trimmed by 0 bases and 4 bases, with 14 bases remaining between them. DNA of the CDR3: TGTGCCAGCAGCCAAGAGGGGGACTTGGGTGCAGATACGCAGTATTTT. It encodes CASSQEGDLGADTQYF.

The genes are TRBV20-1 and TRBJ2-2, with 10 positions matching TRBD2. Germline values: CDR1 DFQATT, CDR2 SNEGSKA (reference sequence). This CDR3 is 18 amino acids long. The V and J ends lost 0 bases and 0 bases, in that order; junction bases with no gene match: 7. The CDR3 is CSARDLSSGRANTGELFF. DNA of the CDR3: TGCAGTGCTAGAGATCTGTCTAGCGGGAGAGCGAACACCGGGGAGCTGTTTTTT.

The table lists this clonotype with a few counts. This chain uses TRBV10-3 with TRBJ2-7; TRBD1 aligns across 12 bases. Germline CDR1 reads ENHRY; CDR2 reads SYGVKD. J was trimmed by 2 bases and V by 3 bases; bases with no gene match: 2. The CDR3 runs 15 residues. DNA for the CDR3: TGTGCCATCAGTGACAGGGACAGGGGGCCCTACGAGCAGTACTTC. Amino acid sequence: CAISDRDRGPYEQYF.

This clonotype was counted a few times. The gene calls are TRBV12-3 or TRBV12-4 and TRBJ1-2, with a tentative D call TRBD1 (6 bases). The CDR3 length is 12 residues. Trimming shortened V by 5 bases and J by 13 bases, and 17 bases separated the two germline ends. The CDR3 is CASSHTGTSGTF. CDR3 bases: TGTGCCAGCAGTCACACCGGGACATCCGGCACCTTC.

This chain connects TRBV24-1 to TRBJ2-3; TRBD2 matches 7 bases. Germline V gene sequence: CDR1 KGHDR, CDR2 SFDVKD. The CDR3 has 18 amino acids. Unmatched junction bases numbered 14, after V lost 3 bases and J lost 3 bases. The chain's CDR3 is CATSDPPDLFGRTDTQYF. The CDR3 DNA sequence: TGTGCCACCAGTGATCCCCCAGATCTGTTCGGGAGGACAGATACGCAGTATTTT.

V and J are TRBV4-2 and TRBJ2-2; a possible D gene is TRBD2 (5 bases). The length of the CDR3 is 14 residues. The V end lost 0 bases, the J end lost 6 bases, and 8 bases lay between the germline ends. The germline CDR1 and CDR2 sequences are LGHNA and YNFKEQ. The CDR3 spells CASSQELAAGELFF. The CDR3 DNA is TGTGCCAGCAGCCAAGAGCTAGCAGCCGGGGAGCTGTTTTTT.

This clonotype occurred many times. The chain's CDR3 is CASQSYNSPLHF. The CDR3 DNA sequence: TGTGCCAGCCAAAGTTATAATTCACCCCTCCACTTT. This rearrangement joins TRBV6-6 to TRBJ1-6; D not certain. Trimming took 8 bases from V and 4 from J, leaving 6 bases between them. The CDR3 contains 12 residues. Germline V CDR1 and CDR2: MNHNY, SVGAGI (reference sequence).

This clonotype was observed once. The V call is TRBV20-1, the J call TRBJ1-2; D unresolved. Germline-derived CDR1 and CDR2 are DFQATT and SNEGSKA (reference sequence). This CDR3 is 10 amino acids long. The V end lost 8 bases, the J end lost 8 bases, and 12 bases lay between the germline ends. The CDR3 is CSPRLGGYTF. Here the CDR3 DNA reads TGCAGTCCCCGCCTTGGCGGCTACACCTTC.

This clonotype occurred many times. The rearrangement links TRBV7-2 to TRBJ1-1; a possible D gene is TRBD1 (5 bases). The germline V and J ends were trimmed by 4 bases and 3 bases, with 12 bases remaining between them. Germline V gene data show CDR1 as SGHTA and CDR2 as FQGNSA. CDR3 length equals 14 residues. CDR3 in DNA: TGTGCCAGCAGCTCTTCCCCAGGGTACACTGAAGCTTTCTTT. Amino acids: CASSSSPGYTEAFF.

The chain recombines TRBV12-3 or TRBV12-4 with TRBJ1-5; 8 bases fit TRBD1. The CDR3 has 14 residues. J gave up 8 bases and V 1 base, and 4 bases lay outside the gene matches. CDR3 sequence reads: CASSLEQGEKPQHF. The CDR3 nucleotides are TGTGCCAGCAGTTTAGAACAGGGGGAAAAGCCCCAGCATTTT.

V usage is TRBV7-9 and J usage is TRBJ2-7, with D possibly matching TRBD2 (6 bases). The germline V gene encodes CDR1 SEHNR and CDR2 FQNEAQ (reference sequence). Trimming pared 6 bases from V and 4 bases from J, leaving 13 bases between. The CDR3 consists of 13 residues. The CDR3 coding sequence is TGTGCCAGCAGTTTTGCGGAGGGGTACGAGCAGTACTTC. This sequence encodes CASSFAEGYEQYF. The full variable domain, rest sourced from reference TRBV7-9 and TRBJ2-7, is DTGVSQNPRHKITKRGQNVTFRCDPISEHNRLYWYRQTLGQGPEFLTYFQNEAQLEKSRLLSDRFSAERPKGSFSTLEIQRTEQGDSAMYLCASSFAEGYEQYFGPGTRLTVT.

This clonotype was counted between two and nine times. The CDR3 DNA reads TGTGCCATCAGTGAGTCTGGGAAAGCCGCAGAGACCCAGTACTTC. It yields the protein CAISESGKAAETQYF. This rearrangement joins TRBV10-3 to TRBJ2-5; D is ambiguous. The germline V gene has CDR1 ENHRY and CDR2 SYGVKD. The CDR3 sequence is 15 residues long. V lost 0 bases to trimming and J lost 4 bases, with 12 bases between them.

This clonotype was observed a few times. The V call is TRBV29-1, the J call TRBJ1-4; D may be TRBD1 (5 bases). Trimming cost V 4 bases and J 7 bases, with 16 bases left between them. The CDR3 has 14 residues. Germline V gives CDR1 SQVTM, CDR2 ANQGSEA. The CDR3 coding sequence is TGCAGCGTTGCCTCCAGGGTATTAGGTGAAAAACTGTTTTTT. Amino acid sequence: CSVASRVLGEKLFF.

The chain joins TRBV18 to TRBJ2-7; 8 positions agree with TRBD2. The CDR3 runs to 13 residues. With 10 bases clipped from V and 0 bases from J, the junction kept 5 bases outside the gene matches. Per the germline V gene, CDR1 is KGHSH and CDR2 is LQKENI. CDR3 sequence: CATRGGSSYEQYF. The CDR3 region has the DNA TGTGCCACCCGCGGGGGGAGCTCCTACGAGCAGTACTTC. The variable domain in full, completed from reference TRBV18 and TRBJ2-7, reads NAGVMQNPRHLVRRRGQEARLRCSPMKGHSHVYWYRQLPEEGLKFMVYLQKENIIDESGMPKERFSAEFPKEGPSILRIQQVVRGDSAAYFCATRGGSSYEQYFGPGTRLTVT.

CDR3 amino acids: CSARPRDSQNIQYF. The CDR3 DNA is TGCAGTGCTAGACCCAGAGACAGTCAAAACATTCAGTACTTC. V and J are TRBV20-1 and TRBJ2-4, with D maybe TRBD1 (5 bases). Germline V gene data show CDR1 as DFQATT and CDR2 as SNEGSKA (reference sequence). Trimming removed 2 bases from V and 5 bases from J, with 13 bases in between. CDR3 length: 14 amino acids.